The 20 T cell receptor beta chains below come from one sample, sequenced in a study of T cell responses to AZD1222 COVID-19 vaccine. The protocol was immunoSEQ multiplex PCR, while the TCRdb copy is restricted to in-frame clones and leaves out a portion. Of 250,000 to 300,000 clones in the sample, 90% to 95% were seen once. Here the sequenced sample was peripheral blood, taken 28 days after the second AZD1222 dose. These receptors all stem from an adult who received the AZD1222 COVID-19 vaccine.

The chain carries TRBV2 and TRBJ1-1; D is ambiguous. CDR1 and CDR2 (germline): SNHLY, FYNNEI. The length of the CDR3 is 12 residues. With 7 bases removed from V and 2 bases from J, the gap between germline ends came to 8 bases. CDR3 residues: CASTQTNTEAFF. In DNA, the CDR3 is TGTGCCAGCACACAGACCAACACTGAAGCTTTCTTT. The whole variable domain, remainder taken from reference TRBV2 and TRBJ1-1, is EPEVTQTPSHQVTQMGQEVILRCVPISNHLYFYWYRQILGQKVEFLVSFYNNEISEKSEIFDDQFSVERPDGSNFTLKIRSTKLEDSAMYFCASTQTNTEAFFGQGTRLTVV.

The sample holds one count of this clone. V and J are TRBV28 and TRBJ2-3; possible D gene TRBD2, 7 bases. Per the germline V gene, CDR1 is MDHEN and CDR2 is SYDVKM. The germline V and J ends were trimmed by 4 bases and 4 bases, with 12 bases remaining between them. The CDR3 has 14 amino acids. CDR3 DNA sequence: TGTGCCAGCAGTTCCGGAGGGGGGGCAGATACGCAGTATTTT. It yields the protein CASSSGGGADTQYF. Supplemented by reference TRBV28 and TRBJ2-3, the full variable domain reads DVKVTQSSRYLVKRTGEKVFLECVQDMDHENMFWYRQDPGLGLRLIYFSYDVKMKEKGDIPEGYSVSREKKERFSLILESASTNQTSMYLCASSSGGGADTQYFGPGTRLTVL.

The DNA for the CDR3 is TGCGCCAGCAGCCCCGGGACCAACTCCTACGAGCAGTACTTC. This gives the protein CASSPGTNSYEQYF. The rearrangement links TRBV5-1 to TRBJ2-7; TRBD1 or TRBD2 may be the D gene (5 bases each). The CDR3 consists of 14 residues. With 4 bases removed from V and 0 bases from J, the gap between germline ends came to 11 bases. Germline assignment: CDR1 SGHRS and CDR2 YFSETQ.

The chain uses TRBV6-2 or TRBV6-3 and TRBJ2-7; 7 bases map to TRBD1. The V gene's germline CDR1 is MNHEY and CDR2 SVGEGT. The V gene end was trimmed by 6 bases and the J gene end by 3 bases; junction bases not matched to a gene: 2. The length of the CDR3 is 12 residues. The CDR3 loop reads CASSRDSYEQYF. The DNA of the CDR3 is TGTGCCAGCAGCCGGGACAGCTACGAGCAGTACTTC.

The rearrangement joins TRBV25-1 to TRBJ1-1; TRBD1 matches 8 bases. The CDR3 consists of 13 residues. Germline V lookup: CDR1 MGHDK, CDR2 SYGVNS. The J segment lost 6 bases and the V segment lost 8 bases, leaving 8 bases of the junction unmatched. The chain's CDR3 is CASAPRGLAEAFF. The DNA for the CDR3 is TGTGCCAGCGCCCCCAGGGGGCTGGCTGAAGCTTTCTTT.

The V and J genes are TRBV7-9 and TRBJ2-3; 12 positions agree with TRBD1. With 5 bases clipped from V and 6 bases from J, the junction kept 6 bases outside the gene matches. Germline CDR1 is SEHNR and CDR2 is FQNEAQ (reference sequence). This CDR3 is built from 15 residues. The chain's CDR3 is CASSRDRGRSDTQYF. The CDR3 DNA is TGTGCCAGCAGCCGGGACAGGGGGCGATCGGATACGCAGTATTTT.

The chain has TRBV27 and TRBJ2-1, with TRBD2 as a possible D gene (7 bases). This CDR3 comprises 17 residues. Between the trimmed V and J ends, which lost 6 bases and 2 bases, there was a span of 20 bases. Germline CDR1 reads MNHEY; CDR2 reads SMNVEV (reference sequence). DNA of the CDR3: TGTGCCAGCAGCCTAGAGAGTTCGGGGGGCCCCTACAATGAGCAGTTCTTC. Translation: CASSLESSGGPYNEQFF.

The V call is TRBV19, the J call TRBJ1-5, with a tentative D call TRBD1 (6 bases). There are 16 residues in the CDR3. V lost 5 bases and J lost 3, with 17 bases in between. The germline gives CDR1 LNHDA, CDR2 SQIVND (reference sequence). The CDR3 is CASSLSGGAPNQPQHF. In DNA form, the CDR3 reads TGTGCCAGTAGTCTCTCCGGGGGGGCACCCAATCAGCCCCAGCATTTT.

This clone showed up just once. The chain couples TRBV18 to TRBJ1-2; possibly TRBD1 for D (6 bases). Trimming pared 2 bases from V and 8 bases from J, leaving 15 bases between. CDR1 is KGHSH and CDR2 is LQKENI in the germline V gene. The CDR3 covers 14 residues. CDR3 DNA sequence: TGTGCCAGCTCACCAGAGCTGAGGGGGAAAGGCTACACCTTC. This sequence encodes CASSPELRGKGYTF.

CDR3 nucleotides: TGTGCCAGTAGTACCCGGACAGGGACGGACGAGCAGTACTTC. This sequence encodes CASSTRTGTDEQYF. The chain employs TRBV19 and TRBJ2-7; TRBD1 agrees at 8 bases. V trimming: 4 bases; J trimming: 5 bases; junction bases outside the gene matches: 7. CDR3 size: 14 residues. CDR1 is LNHDA and CDR2 is SQIVND in the germline V gene (reference sequence).

The chain recombines TRBV28 with TRBJ1-5; 11 bases fit TRBD1. The CDR3 extends over 15 amino acids. J was trimmed by 6 bases and V by 5 bases; bases with no gene match: 6. CDR1 and CDR2 from the germline V gene are MDHEN and SYDVKM. In DNA, the CDR3 is TGTGCCAGCAGTCCGGGACAGGGGGGCGTTCAGCCCCAGCATTTT. The encoded protein is CASSPGQGGVQPQHF.

The chain uses TRBV9 and TRBJ1-6; D is unclear. V was shortened by 3 bases and J by 6 bases, with 7 bases between the two germline ends. The CDR3 contains 13 residues. Germline V gene sequence: CDR1 SGDLS, CDR2 YYNGEE. CDR3: CASSAGPNSPLHF. CDR3 DNA: TGTGCCAGCAGCGCAGGCCCTAATTCACCCCTCCACTTT.

The chain links TRBV5-1 to TRBJ1-1, with D perhaps matching TRBD1 (5 bases). CDR1 and CDR2 (germline): SGHRS, YFSETQ. Trimming took 6 bases from V and 5 from J, leaving 11 bases between them. The CDR3 is 12 amino acids. The CDR3 sequence is CASKTEGTEAFF. In DNA form, the CDR3 reads TGCGCCAGCAAGACGGAGGGGACTGAAGCTTTCTTT. The complete variable domain, with remaining parts taken from reference TRBV5-1 and TRBJ1-1, reads KAGVTQTPRYLIKTRGQQVTLSCSPISGHRSVSWYQQTPGQGLQFLFEYFSETQRNKGNFPGRFSGRQFSNSRSEMNVSTLELGDSALYLCASKTEGTEAFFGQGTRLTVV.

The chain links TRBV28 to TRBJ2-7; 7 nucleotides match TRBD2. Looked up from germline, CDR1 is MDHEN and CDR2 is SYDVKM. V trimming: 5 bases; J trimming: 0 bases; junction bases outside the gene matches: 13. The CDR3 loop spans 17 amino acids. The DNA of the CDR3 is TGTGCCAGCAGTCATTTTATACTAAGCGGGATCTCCTACGAGCAGTACTTC. Its protein is CASSHFILSGISYEQYF.

This chain connects TRBV11-2 to TRBJ2-7; D unclear. Germline V gene data show CDR1 as SGHAT and CDR2 as FQNNGV. This CDR3 comprises 14 residues. Trimming took off 1 base at V and 2 bases at J, with 9 bases between the two ends. The CDR3 DNA sequence: TGTGCCAGCAGCTTAGCGGAAGGGCCCTACGAGCAGTACTTC. Protein product: CASSLAEGPYEQYF.

The V call is TRBV5-1, the J call TRBJ2-7; D perhaps matches TRBD2 (5 bases). V was shortened by 0 bases and J by 9 bases, with 13 bases between the two germline ends. CDR1 is SGHRS, CDR2 YFSETQ, per germline. The CDR3 sequence is 13 residues long. CDR3 sequence: CASSLAGLSGQYF. DNA for the CDR3: TGCGCCAGCAGCTTGGCAGGACTCTCTGGGCAGTACTTC.

This chain links TRBV7-2 with TRBJ1-1, with TRBD1 as a possible D gene (5 bases). Germline V CDR1 and CDR2: SGHTA, FQGNSA. The CDR3 is made up of 12 amino acids. V lost 1 base and J lost 7, with 7 bases in between. DNA for the CDR3: TGTGCCAGCAGCTTAGGACAGCATGAAGCTTTCTTT. This encodes CASSLGQHEAFF.

The V gene is TRBV28, the J gene TRBJ2-7, with TRBD1 matching over 8 bases. CDR1 and CDR2 from the germline V gene are MDHEN and SYDVKM. V lost 3 bases, J lost 4 bases, and 11 bases stayed unmatched. This CDR3 has 16 residues. As DNA, the CDR3 is TGTGCCAGCAGTTTTCGGTTGGGACAGGAGTCTTACGAGCAGTACTTC. This sequence encodes CASSFRLGQESYEQYF.

This clone appeared once. V is TRBV5-5 and J is TRBJ2-7; TRBD1 matches at 7 bases. Germline CDR1 reads SGHKS; CDR2 reads YYEKEE (reference sequence). V dropped 2 bases and J dropped 6; count of bases not matched to a gene: 8. The CDR3 loop spans 14 amino acids. CDR3 nucleotide sequence: TGTGCCAGCAGCTTAGCCCTGAGGGGGCGCGAGCAGTACTTC. The encoded protein is CASSLALRGREQYF.

This chain joins TRBV5-4 and TRBJ2-1; 10 bases are a match to TRBD2. Trimming cost V 5 bases and J 6 bases; bases outside gene matches: 8. From germline, CDR1 is SGHNT and CDR2 YYREEE (reference sequence). CDR3 size: 15 residues. The CDR3 here is CASSAGLAVGNEQFF. Written as DNA, the CDR3 is TGTGCCAGCAGTGCAGGACTAGCGGTGGGCAATGAGCAGTTCTTC.